One sample yielded the 4 T cell receptor beta chains listed below, sequenced in a study of cytomegalovirus exposure and HLA in healthy donors. Primers: 60 Vbeta forward and 13 Jbeta reverse. Using immunoSEQ multiplex PCR, the repertoire was profiled, and TCRdb retains in-frame clones only, with some absent. The profile shows 120,000 to 150,000 clones, around 80% of them singletons. Sequencing was carried out using PBMCs. Receptors were obtained from a woman aged 35 to 49 in good health and CMV-seronegative.

The chain couples TRBV5-1 to TRBJ1-5, with 7 nucleotides matching TRBD1. Germline CDR1 is SGHRS and CDR2 is YFSETQ. The CDR3 consists of 15 residues. Trimming cost V 2 bases and J 2 bases; bases outside gene matches: 4. The CDR3 region is CASSFGDRGNQPQHF. In nucleotides, the CDR3 is TGCGCCAGCAGCTTTGGAGACAGGGGCAATCAGCCCCAGCATTTT.

The chain is built from TRBV18 and TRBJ1-3; D gene unclear. Germline V gene sequence: CDR1 KGHSH, CDR2 LQKENI. The CDR3 length is 17 residues. V was pared by 1 base and J by 0 bases, with 13 bases between. CDR3 loop: CASSPQAAGPSGNTIYF. The CDR3 DNA follows: TGTGCCAGCTCACCACAGGCGGCGGGCCCCTCTGGAAACACCATATATTTT. Filled out from reference TRBV18 and TRBJ1-3, the complete variable domain reads NAGVMQNPRHLVRRRGQEARLRCSPMKGHSHVYWYRQLPEEGLKFMVYLQKENIIDESGMPKERFSAEFPKEGPSILRIQQVVRGDSAAYFCASSPQAAGPSGNTIYFGEGSWLTVV.

The V and J genes are TRBV19 and TRBJ2-6; maybe TRBD1 (6 bases). The CDR3 length is 16 residues. The germline V and J ends were trimmed by 3 bases and 2 bases, with 11 bases remaining between them. Germline CDR1 is LNHDA and CDR2 is SQIVND (reference sequence). This CDR3 is CASSIIRGTGANVLTF. The CDR3 region has the DNA TGTGCCAGTAGTATCATAAGGGGGACTGGGGCCAACGTCCTGACTTTC.

This chain links TRBV5-1 with TRBJ2-7, with 10 bases aligning to TRBD1. This CDR3 is built from 14 residues. J was trimmed by 6 bases and V by 3 bases; bases with no gene match: 6. Per the germline V gene, CDR1 is SGHRS and CDR2 is YFSETQ. CDR3 bases: TGCGCCAGCAGCTCCGGGACAGGGGTCCGCGAGCAGTACTTC. It translates to CASSSGTGVREQYF. Full variable domain (missing parts from reference TRBV5-1 and TRBJ2-7): KAGVTQTPRYLIKTRGQQVTLSCSPISGHRSVSWYQQTPGQGLQFLFEYFSETQRNKGNFPGRFSGRQFSNSRSEMNVSTLELGDSALYLCASSSGTGVREQYFGPGTRLTVT.